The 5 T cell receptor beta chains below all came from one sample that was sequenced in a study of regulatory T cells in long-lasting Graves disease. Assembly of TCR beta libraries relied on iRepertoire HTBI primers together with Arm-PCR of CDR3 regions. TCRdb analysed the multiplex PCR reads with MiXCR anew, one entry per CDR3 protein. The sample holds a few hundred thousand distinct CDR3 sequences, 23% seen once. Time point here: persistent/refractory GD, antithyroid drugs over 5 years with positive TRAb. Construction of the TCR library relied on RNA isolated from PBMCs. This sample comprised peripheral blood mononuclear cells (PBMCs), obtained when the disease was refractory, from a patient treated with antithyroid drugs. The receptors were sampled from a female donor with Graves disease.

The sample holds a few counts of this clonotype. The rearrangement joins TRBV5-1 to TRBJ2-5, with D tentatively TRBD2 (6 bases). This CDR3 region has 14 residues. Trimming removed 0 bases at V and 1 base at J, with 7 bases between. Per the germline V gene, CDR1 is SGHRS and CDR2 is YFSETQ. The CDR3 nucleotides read TGCGCCAGCAGCTTGGCAGCGGGCCAAGAGACCCAGTACTTC. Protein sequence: CASSLAAGQETQYF. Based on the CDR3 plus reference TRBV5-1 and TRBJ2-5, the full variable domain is KAGVTQTPRYLIKTRGQQVTLSCSPISGHRSVSWYQQTPGQGLQFLFEYFSETQRNKGNFPGRFSGRQFSNSRSEMNVSTLELGDSALYLCASSLAAGQETQYFGPGTRLLVL.

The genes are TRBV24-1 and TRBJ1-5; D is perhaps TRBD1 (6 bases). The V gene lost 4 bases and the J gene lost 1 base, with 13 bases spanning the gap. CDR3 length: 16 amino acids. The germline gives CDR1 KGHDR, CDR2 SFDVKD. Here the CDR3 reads CATSESGTQSNQPQHF. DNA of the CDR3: TGTGCCACCAGTGAATCCGGGACACAAAGCAATCAGCCCCAGCATTTT.

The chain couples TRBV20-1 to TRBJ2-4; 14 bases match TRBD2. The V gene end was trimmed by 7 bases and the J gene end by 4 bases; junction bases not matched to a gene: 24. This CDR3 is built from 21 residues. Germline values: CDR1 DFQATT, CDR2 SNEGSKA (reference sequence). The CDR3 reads CSVYPGPGLAGVRPDKNIQYF. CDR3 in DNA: TGCAGTGTTTACCCGGGACCGGGACTAGCGGGAGTGAGGCCCGATAAAAACATTCAGTACTTC.

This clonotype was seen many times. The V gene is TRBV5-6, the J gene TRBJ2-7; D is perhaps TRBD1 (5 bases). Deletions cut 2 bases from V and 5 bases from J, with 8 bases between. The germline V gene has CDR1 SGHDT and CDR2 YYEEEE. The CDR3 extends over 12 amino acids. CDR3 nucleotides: TGTGCCAGCAGCTTTGACAGCAACGAGCAGTACTTC. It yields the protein CASSFDSNEQYF.

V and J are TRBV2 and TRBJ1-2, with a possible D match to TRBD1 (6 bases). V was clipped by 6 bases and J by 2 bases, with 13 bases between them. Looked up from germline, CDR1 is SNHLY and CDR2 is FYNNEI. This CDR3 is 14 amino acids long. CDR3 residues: CASSPGVGNYGYTF. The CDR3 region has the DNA TGTGCCAGCAGCCCAGGGGTTGGGAACTATGGCTACACCTTC.